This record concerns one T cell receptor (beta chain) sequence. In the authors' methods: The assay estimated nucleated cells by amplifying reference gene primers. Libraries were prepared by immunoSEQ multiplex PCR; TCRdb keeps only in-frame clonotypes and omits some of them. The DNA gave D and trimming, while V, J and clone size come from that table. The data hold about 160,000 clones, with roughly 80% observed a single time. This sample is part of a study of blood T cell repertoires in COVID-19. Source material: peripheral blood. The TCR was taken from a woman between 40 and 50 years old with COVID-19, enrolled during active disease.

In nucleotides, the CDR3 is TGTGCCACCAGCAGAGAGGAGACTACCTCCTACGAGCAGTACTTC. It translates to CATSREETTSYEQYF. The chain links TRBV15 to TRBJ2-7; possibly TRBD2 for D (5 bases). The CDR3 loop spans 15 amino acids. The germline CDR1 and CDR2 sequences are LNHNV and YYDKDF (reference sequence). Deletions cut 0 bases from V and 0 bases from J, with 9 bases between.